Listed below are T cell receptor beta chains from one sample, sequenced in a study of T cells in Graves' hyperthyroidism and ophthalmopathy. TCRdb fed the multiplex PCR reads into MiXCR, producing one record per CDR3 protein. The table shows 400,000 to 600,000 distinct CDR3 sequences, with under 25% occurring only once. Material for sequencing was blood. The receptor set was obtained from a man aged 18 to 30 with Graves' hyperthyroidism. Both conserved end residues are part of each CDR3. The order of the fields is V gene, D gene, clone size, J gene, CDR3 protein, CDR3 DNA. The D gene is left open where the match is weak. Clone size is shown for a subset of rows, as once, few, many or a class of expanded clone.

TRBV5-1	.	many	TRBJ1-1	CASSLTVGGTEAFF	TGCGCCAGCAGCTTGACGGTGGGGGGAACTGAAGCTTTCTTT
TRBV5-1	.	.	TRBJ1-2	CASNFGTLEYGYTF	TGCGCCAGCAATTTCGGGACACTGGAGTATGGCTACACCTTC
TRBV5-1	TRBD2	.	TRBJ2-7	CASSPSGAEQYF	TGCGCCAGCAGCCCTAGCGGGGCGGAGCAGTACTTC
TRBV5-1	.	many	TRBJ2-2	CASSLARENTGELFF	TGCGCCAGCAGCTTGGCCAGGGAAAACACCGGGGAGCTGTTTTTT
TRBV4-1	.	.	TRBJ2-7	CASSIRIGAFSYEQYF	TGCGCCAGCAGCATAAGGATCGGGGCCTTTTCCTACGAGCAGTACTTC
TRBV12-3/TRBV12-4	.	many	TRBJ2-7	CASSSGRSYEQYF	TGTGCCAGCAGTTCTGGCCGTTCCTACGAGCAGTACTTC
TRBV7-6	.	many	TRBJ2-7	CASSPQRDGPYEQYF	TGTGCCAGCAGCCCCCAAAGGGACGGGCCCTACGAGCAGTACTTC
TRBV4-1	.	many	TRBJ1-1	CASRRPGSVMNTEAFF	TGCGCCAGCAGACGCCCAGGGTCTGTGATGAACACTGAAGCTTTCTTT
TRBV6-1	TRBD2	.	TRBJ2-5	CASRVAGVTQETQYF	TGTGCCAGCAGAGTAGCGGGGGTAACCCAAGAGACCCAGTACTTC
TRBV4-1	.	.	TRBJ1-6	CASSQAGTLNSPLHF	TGCGCCAGCAGCCAGGCCGGGACGCTTAATTCACCCCTCCACTTT
TRBV12-3/TRBV12-4	.	many	TRBJ2-2	CASSRTQVTNTGELFF	TGTGCCAGCAGTCGCACACAGGTTACGAACACCGGGGAGCTGTTTTTT
TRBV28	TRBD2	many	TRBJ2-7	CASSFRLAGEYEQYF	TGTGCCAGCAGTTTCCGACTAGCGGGAGAATACGAGCAGTACTTC
TRBV28	.	many	TRBJ1-2	CASSLQGPYGYTF	TGTGCCAGCAGTCTTCAGGGGCCCTATGGCTACACCTTC
TRBV29-1	.	many	TRBJ1-2	CSVATDGYTF	TGCAGCGTAGCGACAGATGGCTACACCTTC
TRBV20-1	.	.	TRBJ1-2	CSASKPHYGYTF	TGCAGTGCTAGCAAACCCCACTATGGCTACACCTTC
TRBV27	TRBD1	few	TRBJ1-2	CASSGTGDSYTF	TGTGCCAGCAGTGGGACAGGGGATAGCTACACCTTC
TRBV7-9	.	many	TRBJ1-1	CASSLAQSTEAFF	TGTGCCAGCAGCTTAGCGCAAAGTACTGAAGCTTTCTTT
TRBV28	.	many	TRBJ1-1	CASSHSGAGSTEAFF	TGTGCCAGCAGTCACTCGGGGGCCGGGAGCACTGAAGCTTTCTTT
TRBV2	.	many	TRBJ2-2	CATTSDANTGELFF	TGTGCCACGACCTCCGACGCGAACACCGGGGAGCTGTTTTTT
TRBV7-2	.	.	TRBJ2-5	CASGMGTQYF	TGTGCCAGCGGGATGGGGACCCAGTACTTC
TRBV6-1	TRBD2	.	TRBJ2-7	CASRKDPGLAGEQYF	TGTGCCAGCAGAAAAGATCCGGGACTAGCTGGCGAGCAGTACTTC
TRBV19	TRBD2	few	TRBJ2-7	CASSKGSGGETYEQYF	TGTGCCAGTAGTAAAGGGAGCGGGGGCGAGACCTACGAGCAGTACTTC
TRBV2	.	.	TRBJ2-7	CASRKGGDYEQYF	TGTGCCAGCAGAAAAGGGGGGGACTACGAGCAGTACTTC
TRBV5-5	.	.	TRBJ1-2	CASSLEGPYGYTF	TGTGCCAGCAGCTTGGAGGGACCATATGGCTACACCTTC
TRBV19	.	many	TRBJ2-7	CASSVRDTHEQYF	TGTGCCAGTAGTGTCCGGGACACCCACGAGCAGTACTTC
TRBV30	TRBD1	many	TRBJ1-2	CAWRETGINYGYTF	TGTGCCTGGAGGGAGACAGGGATCAACTATGGCTACACCTTC
TRBV6-1	TRBD1	.	TRBJ1-5	CASSPTRTGGNNQPQHF	TGTGCCAGCAGCCCAACCCGGACAGGGGGCAACAATCAGCCCCAGCATTTT
TRBV12-3/TRBV12-4	TRBD2	.	TRBJ2-5	CASSLGGRVLETQYF	TGTGCCAGCAGTTTGGGCGGGAGAGTGCTGGAGACCCAGTACTTC
TRBV11-3	TRBD2	many	TRBJ2-5	CASSLKASGGQETQYF	TGTGCCAGCAGCTTAAAGGCTAGCGGGGGCCAAGAGACCCAGTACTTC
TRBV30	.	many	TRBJ2-7	CAWRGQGGFYEQYF	TGTGCCTGGAGAGGGCAGGGTGGTTTCTACGAGCAGTACTTC
TRBV12-3/TRBV12-4	.	.	TRBJ1-2	CASSLVLSYGYTF	TGTGCCAGCAGTTTAGTTCTTTCCTATGGCTACACCTTC
TRBV2	.	few	TRBJ2-7	CASSEGTPDEQYF	TGTGCCAGCAGTGAAGGGACCCCGGACGAGCAGTACTTC
TRBV29-1	.	.	TRBJ2-7	CSVDFRYEQYF	TGCAGCGTTGATTTCCGGTACGAGCAGTACTTC
TRBV6-5	.	many	TRBJ2-2	CASLYRGELFF	TGTGCCAGCCTTTATAGGGGGGAGCTGTTTTTT
TRBV3-1	TRBD1	.	TRBJ2-7	CASSQVTRGPSREQYF	TGTGCCAGCAGCCAAGTAACGAGGGGGCCCTCGCGGGAGCAGTACTTC
TRBV30	.	few	TRBJ2-2	CAWSLLSGDTGELFF	TGTGCCTGGAGCTTATTATCAGGGGACACCGGGGAGCTGTTTTTT
TRBV6-5	.	many	TRBJ1-5	CASSYSMGARSNQPQHF	TGTGCCAGCAGTTACTCGATGGGGGCGCGGAGCAATCAGCCCCAGCATTTT
TRBV6-1	TRBD1	many	TRBJ1-2	CASSPGQVGYTF	TGTGCCAGCAGTCCCGGACAGGTTGGCTACACCTTC
TRBV29-1	.	.	TRBJ1-2	CSVPKGTLVDYGYTF	TGCAGCGTGCCAAAGGGTACTCTAGTGGACTATGGCTACACCTTC
TRBV9	TRBD1	many	TRBJ1-2	CASSITGGADYGYTF	TGTGCCAGCAGCATAACAGGGGGCGCAGACTATGGCTACACCTTC
TRBV12-3/TRBV12-4	.	many	TRBJ2-4	CASTTSMAGAGDIQYF	TGTGCCAGCACTACATCAATGGCGGGGGCCGGGGACATTCAGTACTTC
TRBV2	.	many	TRBJ2-5	CASRGGGLYQETQYF	TGTGCCAGCAGGGGCGGCGGGCTATACCAAGAGACCCAGTACTTC
TRBV27	TRBD1	many	TRBJ2-5	CASSPTDRGETQYF	TGTGCCAGCAGTCCGACGGACAGGGGTGAGACCCAGTACTTC
TRBV24-1	TRBD1	.	TRBJ1-1	CATSDGTGGIEAFF	TGTGCCACCAGTGATGGGACAGGGGGCATTGAAGCTTTCTTT
TRBV6-1	TRBD1	many	TRBJ2-7	CASSIPGGEQYF	TGTGCCAGCAGCATCCCAGGGGGCGAGCAGTACTTC
TRBV6-1	TRBD2	.	TRBJ2-7	CASSPVRGAFAYEQYF	TGTGCCAGCAGCCCGGTGCGGGGGGCCTTTGCCTACGAGCAGTACTTC
TRBV6-2/TRBV6-3	TRBD1	.	TRBJ1-6	CASSPAGQGNSPLHF	TGTGCCAGCAGCCCTGCGGGACAGGGCAATTCACCCCTCCACTTT
TRBV11-3	.	many	TRBJ2-7	CASSLGRAQGEQYF	TGTGCCAGCAGCTTAGGGCGGGCCCAGGGGGAGCAGTACTTC
TRBV12-3/TRBV12-4	.	many	TRBJ1-1	CASSRDGYTEAFF	TGTGCCAGCAGTCGGGACGGCTACACTGAAGCTTTCTTT